Listed here is a single T cell receptor beta chain. Its matching antigen is unknown. This record belongs to a study of cytomegalovirus exposure and HLA in healthy donors. The data were produced by immunoSEQ multiplex PCR, yet TCRdb's version contains in-frame clones alone and is incomplete. The sample records around 70,000 clones, approximately 94% being singletons. This CDR3 comprises 14 residues. V was pared by 5 bases and J by 2 bases, with 5 bases of the junction left unmatched. CDR1 and CDR2 from the germline V gene are KGHSH and LQKENI. Study observations and caveats: Confirmation was obtained in vitro that a few CMV-associated chains are specific for CMV antigens. It was found in a later analysis that first-cohort TCR clusters tended to co-occur in the 130 or so validation repertoires.

The sequenced material came from PBMCs. The chain recombines TRBV18 with TRBJ1-2, with 7 bases that match TRBD1. This sequence originates from a woman aged 18-35 years in good health and CMV-seronegative. The CDR3 sequence: CASSSGQKNYGYTF. In DNA, the CDR3 is TGTGCCAGCTCATCGGGACAGAAGAACTATGGCTACACCTTC.